The T cell receptor (beta chain) under discussion was sequenced for a study of blood T cell repertoires in COVID-19. About the study: Sample material is recorded as cDNA or gDNA derived from T cells, B-cell-depleted T cells, or PBMCs.

The germline CDR1 and CDR2 sequences are SGHRS and YFSETQ. The CDR3 has 15 residues. Trimming took off 4 bases at V and 8 bases at J, with 18 bases between the two ends. The authors' processing: For nucleated cells, counts were estimated from reference gene primer amplification. Sequenced by immunoSEQ multiplex PCR; TCRdb stores in-frame clones only, minus some. Clone size and the V and J calls come from that table; the DNA yielded D and trimming. The table includes 200,000 to 250,000 clones, under 85% detected once. Sequences were obtained from peripheral blood. The receptor comes from a woman of 80 years or more with COVID-19, enrolled during active disease. The chain links TRBV5-1 to TRBJ1-4, with D possibly being TRBD1 (5 bases). In DNA form, the CDR3 reads TGCGCCAGCAGCCCGGCGGGGACCCGGATGGAAAAACTGTTTTTT. Its protein product is CASSPAGTRMEKLFF.